The sequence of this T cell receptor beta chain was determined in a study of control samples from healthy donors and cancer patients. Profiling relied on immunoSEQ multiplex PCR, and the TCRdb table lists in-frame clones only, not all of them. The table lists under 450,000 clones, around nine tenths of them singletons. The CDR3 has 15 residues. J was trimmed by 9 bases and V by 0 bases; bases with no gene match: 5. CDR1 and CDR2 from the germline V gene are LGHDT and YNNKEL (reference sequence). What was sequenced was PBMCs. The clonotype was recovered from a man aged 35 to 55 with head and neck cancer. This chain uses TRBV3-1 (or the pseudogene TRBV3-2) with TRBJ2-1, with 10 nucleotides matching TRBD2. This CDR3 reads CASSQDPSGRGEQFF. CDR3 DNA sequence: TGTGCCAGCAGCCAAGATCCCAGCGGGAGGGGTGAGCAGTTCTTC.